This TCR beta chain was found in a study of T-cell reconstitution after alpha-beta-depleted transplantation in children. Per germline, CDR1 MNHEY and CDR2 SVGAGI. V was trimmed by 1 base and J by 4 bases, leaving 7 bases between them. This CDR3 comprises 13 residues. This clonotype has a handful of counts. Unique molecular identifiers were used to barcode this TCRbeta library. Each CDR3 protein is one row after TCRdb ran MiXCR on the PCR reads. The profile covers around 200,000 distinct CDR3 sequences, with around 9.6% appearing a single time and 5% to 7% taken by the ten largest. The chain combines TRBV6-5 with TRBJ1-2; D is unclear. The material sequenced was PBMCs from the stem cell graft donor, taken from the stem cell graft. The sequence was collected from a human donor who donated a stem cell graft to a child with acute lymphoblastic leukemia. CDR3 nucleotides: TGTGCCAGCAGTTACTATCCCAGCTATGGCTACACCTTC. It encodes CASSYYPSYGYTF.